These T cell receptor beta chains were read from a single sample in a study of shared clonotypes between healthy human individuals. Sequencing was performed with immunoSEQ multiplex PCR; in TCRdb, only in-frame clones are kept and a portion is missing. The data contain about 2.3 million clones, roughly 92% of them singletons. Sequenced sample: naive CD4+ T cells from PBMCs. The receptors derive from a man younger than 30 in good health. Some clones in this sample may be carry-over from other donors' samples. Both conserved end residues are part of each CDR3.

TRBJ2-5 TRBV28 CASRTDRETQYF
TRBJ1-4 TRBV28 CASSPLGPREDEKLFF
TRBJ1-1 TRBV19 CASSIRQVGGEAFF
TRBJ2-3 TRBV29-1 CSVNGQGATDTQYF
TRBJ1-3 TRBV28 CASSLSEGTGNTIYF
TRBJ2-5 TRBV5-1 CASSLSQETQYF
TRBJ2-7 TRBV28 CASSLSGEQYF
TRBJ2-5 TRBV4-1 CASSLLLRETQYF
TRBJ1-5 TRBV14 CASSQELRTGDGNQPQHF
TRBJ1-5 TRBV15 CATSRVGGEEQPQHF
TRBJ2-7 TRBV28 CASSSQGASYEQYF
TRBJ2-2 TRBV7-2 CASSPRTGELFF
TRBJ1-1 TRBV18 CASSQGLNTEAFF
TRBJ2-1 TRBV5-4 CASSLTSGGIDEQFF
TRBJ2-5 TRBV30 CACRNEETQYF
TRBJ2-1 TRBV28 CASRTGDYNEQFF
TRBJ2-7 TRBV6-1 CASSVTVRSYEQYF
TRBJ2-2 TRBV6-5 CASSWTSVNTGELFF
TRBJ2-2 TRBV7-9 CASSDDRGRVIGELFF
TRBJ2-3 TRBV15 CATSRDRYTLTDTQYF
TRBJ1-1 TRBV25-1 CASSEMGLQRAFF
TRBJ2-1 TRBV28 CASSPRAEQFF
TRBJ1-5 TRBV6-1 CASETEWSQPQHF
TRBJ1-5 TRBV27 CASSFRRNQPQHF
TRBJ2-5 TRBV4-2 CASSPQTVYQETQYF
TRBJ1-2 TRBV30 CAWSSQNYGYTF
TRBJ2-2 TRBV5-4 CASSLGSGTMNTGELFF
TRBJ1-3 TRBV30 CAWMRSSGNTIYF
TRBJ1-4 TRBV5-1 CASSSSRDRGRGEKLFF
TRBJ2-7 TRBV18 CASSPRVQQGGYEQYF
TRBJ2-1 TRBV9 CASSVASYSYNEQFF
TRBJ2-7 TRBV29-1 CSVEGRNFRGQYF
TRBJ2-2 TRBV10-3 CAIGDTGELFF
TRBJ1-1 TRBV7-9 CASSPDSGTNTEAFF
TRBJ2-4 TRBV19 CASSIPTGGSIQYF
TRBJ2-4 TRBV28 CASSQTLRRVVPAKNIQYF
TRBJ2-7 TRBV11-2 CASSLSGTGVREQYF
TRBJ2-1 TRBV5-1 CASSSTGGSYNEQFF
TRBJ2-4 TRBV6-6 CASSGTGFIGIQYF
TRBJ1-6 TRBV29-1 CSPRHDPGQGPVNSPLHF
TRBJ1-5 TRBV4-1 CASSQDIWGGQPQHF
TRBJ1-2 TRBV18 CASSPSKDYGYTF
TRBJ2-3 TRBV27 CASSFGRTSGTTDTQYF
TRBJ2-5 TRBV29-1 CSVGLGTKETQYF
TRBJ1-2 TRBV18 CASSPRGVPNYGYTF
TRBJ2-5 TRBV29-1 CSVERGARETQYF
TRBJ1-5 TRBV15 CATSREWQGEQPQHF
TRBJ1-2 TRBV27 CASSLSRGGAGYTF
TRBJ2-3 TRBV5-1 CASSLNTEDTQYF
TRBJ2-4 TRBV19 CASSIVGAKNIQYF
TRBJ2-7 TRBV7-7 CASSAGLADSYEQYF
TRBJ2-7 TRBV7-2 CASSGTGASYEQYF
TRBJ2-1 TRBV5-4 CASSQRLASSSYNEQFF
TRBJ1-3 TRBV27 CASSLKQARGNTIYF